The rows below give T cell receptor beta chains drawn from one sample of a study of T-cell reconstitution after alpha-beta-depleted transplantation in children. Via MiXCR, TCRdb re-called the PCR reads, giving one row per CDR3 protein. The top ten clones hold just over 2% of a sample with approximately 500,000 distinct CDR3 sequences, 8% to 11% of them seen once. Sequenced here: PBMCs, sampled before TCRalphabeta/CD19-depleted stem cell transplant. Source of these receptors: a child aged 2-15 years with inherited bone marrow failure, due to receive a stem cell transplant. The CDR3 runs from the conserved cysteine through the conserved F or W. The D gene is left open where the match is weak. Not all rows give a size; the values are once, few, many and, for expanded clones, a class.

cdr3_aa: CASLEYSYNEQFF; cdr3_nt: TGTGCCAGCCTTGAGTACTCCTACAATGAGCAGTTCTTC; clone_size: few; d_call: -; j_call: TRBJ2-1; cdr3_length: 13; v_call: TRBV11-2
cdr3_aa: CASSPGPAYEQYF; cdr3_nt: TGTGCCAGCTCACCGGGGCCTGCCTACGAGCAGTACTTC; clone_size: many; d_call: -; j_call: TRBJ2-7; cdr3_length: 13; v_call: TRBV18
cdr3_aa: CASSPQGNRSPLHF; cdr3_nt: TGTGCCAGCAGCCCACAGGGGAATCGCTCACCCCTCCACTTT; clone_size: many; d_call: TRBD1; j_call: TRBJ1-6; cdr3_length: 14; v_call: TRBV12-3/TRBV12-4
cdr3_aa: CASTHTFPRLAGILAVSEQFF; cdr3_nt: TGTGCCAGCACCCATACCTTCCCCCGACTAGCGGGAATCTTGGCAGTAAGTGAGCAGTTCTTC; clone_size: -; d_call: TRBD2; j_call: TRBJ2-1; cdr3_length: 21; v_call: TRBV28
cdr3_aa: CASRTFGGNQPQHF; cdr3_nt: TGTGCCAGCAGGACTTTTGGGGGGAATCAGCCCCAGCATTTT; clone_size: many; d_call: -; j_call: TRBJ1-5; cdr3_length: 14; v_call: TRBV12-3/TRBV12-4
cdr3_aa: CASSNGQGYEQYF; cdr3_nt: TGTGCCAGCAGCAACGGACAGGGCTACGAGCAGTACTTC; clone_size: many; d_call: TRBD1; j_call: TRBJ2-7; cdr3_length: 13; v_call: TRBV9
cdr3_aa: CASSLMNLQGLASYEQYF; cdr3_nt: TGCGCCAGCAGCCTGATGAATTTACAGGGCCTTGCGTCCTACGAGCAGTACTTC; clone_size: many; d_call: -; j_call: TRBJ2-7; cdr3_length: 18; v_call: TRBV5-1
cdr3_aa: CASSLTGNQPQHF; cdr3_nt: TGTGCCAGCAGTTTAACGGGAAATCAGCCCCAGCATTTT; clone_size: many; d_call: -; j_call: TRBJ1-5; cdr3_length: 13; v_call: TRBV12-3/TRBV12-4
cdr3_aa: CASRLSGSKDNEQFF; cdr3_nt: TGTGCCAGCAGGTTATCCGGGAGTAAAGACAATGAGCAGTTCTTC; clone_size: many; d_call: -; j_call: TRBJ2-1; cdr3_length: 15; v_call: TRBV7-9
cdr3_aa: CSARAGLAGGPDTQYF; cdr3_nt: TGCAGTGCTAGAGCCGGACTAGCGGGAGGGCCGGATACGCAGTATTTT; clone_size: many; d_call: TRBD2; j_call: TRBJ2-3; cdr3_length: 16; v_call: TRBV20-1
cdr3_aa: CASSYGTSGFQAGQYF; cdr3_nt: TGTGCCAGCAGTTACGGGACTAGCGGGTTCCAGGCTGGGCAGTACTTC; clone_size: -; d_call: TRBD2; j_call: TRBJ2-7; cdr3_length: 16; v_call: TRBV6-5
cdr3_aa: CASSWVFNTEAFF; cdr3_nt: TGTGCCAGCAGTTGGGTCTTTAACACTGAAGCTTTCTTT; clone_size: many; d_call: -; j_call: TRBJ1-1; cdr3_length: 13; v_call: TRBV6-2/TRBV6-3
cdr3_aa: CASSSNLVQYF; cdr3_nt: TGTGCCAGCAGCTCAAATTTAGTACAGTACTTC; clone_size: -; d_call: -; j_call: TRBJ2-5; cdr3_length: 11; v_call: TRBV7-2
cdr3_aa: CASSPSKWAAQETQYF; cdr3_nt: TGTGCCAGCAGTCCTTCTAAGTGGGCGGCCCAAGAGACCCAGTACTTC; clone_size: many; d_call: -; j_call: TRBJ2-5; cdr3_length: 16; v_call: TRBV28
cdr3_aa: CASSQDLGRGAEAFF; cdr3_nt: TGCGCCAGCAGCCAAGATCTTGGAAGGGGAGCTGAAGCTTTCTTT; clone_size: few; d_call: -; j_call: TRBJ1-1; cdr3_length: 15; v_call: TRBV4-3
cdr3_aa: CASTTSLYRGRGEQYF; cdr3_nt: TGTGCCAGCACCACATCCCTGTACAGGGGGCGGGGCGAGCAGTACTTC; clone_size: few; d_call: TRBD1; j_call: TRBJ2-7; cdr3_length: 16; v_call: TRBV27
cdr3_aa: CASSSLGQGAATEAFF; cdr3_nt: TGTGCCAGCAGCTCCCTGGGACAGGGGGCGGCCACTGAAGCTTTCTTT; clone_size: many; d_call: TRBD1; j_call: TRBJ1-1; cdr3_length: 16; v_call: TRBV13
cdr3_aa: CASSNWDMSYEQYF; cdr3_nt: TGTGCCAGCAGTAACTGGGACATGAGCTACGAGCAGTACTTC; clone_size: many; d_call: -; j_call: TRBJ2-7; cdr3_length: 14; v_call: TRBV12-3/TRBV12-4
cdr3_aa: CSAGTSGSSDTQYF; cdr3_nt: TGCAGTGCTGGGACTAGCGGGAGTTCAGATACGCAGTATTTT; clone_size: many; d_call: TRBD2; j_call: TRBJ2-3; cdr3_length: 14; v_call: TRBV20-1
cdr3_aa: CATALGVTEAFF; cdr3_nt: TGTGCCACCGCGCTGGGGGTCACTGAAGCTTTCTTT; clone_size: -; d_call: -; j_call: TRBJ1-1; cdr3_length: 12; v_call: TRBV19
cdr3_aa: CASSYKAGLSIYNEQFF; cdr3_nt: TGTGCCAGCAGTTACAAAGCGGGATTAAGCATCTACAATGAGCAGTTCTTC; clone_size: many; d_call: TRBD2; j_call: TRBJ2-1; cdr3_length: 17; v_call: TRBV6-5
cdr3_aa: CASSASLGSRSYNEQFF; cdr3_nt: TGTGCCAGCAGCGCCTCCCTTGGCAGCCGTTCCTACAATGAGCAGTTCTTC; clone_size: -; d_call: -; j_call: TRBJ2-1; cdr3_length: 17; v_call: TRBV7-9
cdr3_aa: CASSLGLAGTETQYF; cdr3_nt: TGCGCCAGCAGCTTAGGACTAGCGGGAACAGAGACCCAGTACTTC; clone_size: many; d_call: TRBD2; j_call: TRBJ2-5; cdr3_length: 15; v_call: TRBV5-1
cdr3_aa: CAITGTANTEAFF; cdr3_nt: TGTGCCATCACGGGGACAGCGAACACTGAAGCTTTCTTT; clone_size: many; d_call: TRBD1; j_call: TRBJ1-1; cdr3_length: 13; v_call: TRBV10-3
cdr3_aa: CSVEGAAETQYF; cdr3_nt: TGCAGCGTTGAAGGAGCTGCAGAGACCCAGTACTTC; clone_size: -; d_call: -; j_call: TRBJ2-5; cdr3_length: 12; v_call: TRBV29-1
cdr3_aa: CASSQDEGYGYEQYF; cdr3_nt: TGTGCCAGCAGCCAAGATGAGGGGTATGGGTACGAGCAGTACTTC; clone_size: many; d_call: -; j_call: TRBJ2-7; cdr3_length: 15; v_call: TRBV3-1
cdr3_aa: CASSLEEGGRAQNYEQYF; cdr3_nt: TGTGCCAGCAGCTTGGAGGAGGGAGGGAGAGCACAGAACTACGAGCAGTACTTC; clone_size: -; d_call: TRBD2; j_call: TRBJ2-7; cdr3_length: 18; v_call: TRBV5-4
cdr3_aa: CASSLPTAGYQETQYF; cdr3_nt: TGTGCCAGCAGCTTGCCGACGGCGGGGTACCAAGAGACCCAGTACTTC; clone_size: -; d_call: -; j_call: TRBJ2-5; cdr3_length: 16; v_call: TRBV7-9